This T cell receptor beta chain was retrieved from a study of T cell responses to AZD1222 COVID-19 vaccine. Study context: The study pooled second doses at about 4 or about 12 weeks.

The ends were cut back, 0 bases at V and 7 bases at J, with 10 bases in the middle. The CDR3 consists of 13 residues. CDR1 and CDR2 from the germline V gene are MNHEY and SVGEGT. Some clones are missing from TCRdb's copy, which holds only in-frame ones; the method was immunoSEQ multiplex PCR. The sample has some 90,000 clones; approximately 91% are singletons. The chain couples TRBV6-2 or TRBV6-3 to TRBJ2-7, with D perhaps matching TRBD1 or TRBD2 (6 bases each). The sequence came from an adult in good health. Material: peripheral blood, obtained on day 0 of AZD1222 vaccination. CDR3 residues: CASSYSDSGEQYF. CDR3 DNA: TGTGCCAGCAGTTACTCGGACAGCGGGGAGCAGTACTTC.